This is a list of T cell receptor beta chains from one sample in a study of shared clonotypes between healthy human individuals. This table comes from immunoSEQ multiplex PCR, and its TCRdb copy is limited to in-frame clones, with some not included. The sample has hundreds of thousands of clones; 96% are singletons. The sample consisted of naive CD8+ T cells sorted from blood. The receptors originated from a woman aged 25-40 years in good health. Both conserved end residues are part of each CDR3. A D gene is named only where the DNA matches it firmly. Not all rows give a size; the values are once, few, many and, for expanded clones, a class.

TRBV19	.	.	TRBJ1-1	17	CASSILGSRSSDTEAFF	TGTGCCAGTAGTATTTTAGGCTCCAGGTCGTCGGACACTGAAGCTTTCTTT
TRBV5-8	.	.	TRBJ2-7	13	CASSFNPSYEQYF	TGTGCCAGCAGCTTCAACCCCTCCTACGAGCAGTACTTC
TRBV6-5	.	.	TRBJ2-3	12	CASSDALDTQYF	TGTGCCAGCAGTGACGCCCTGGATACGCAGTATTTT
TRBV30	.	.	TRBJ1-3	13	CAWSARSGNTIYF	TGTGCCTGGAGTGCGAGATCTGGAAACACCATATATTTT
TRBV19	.	.	TRBJ1-1	11	CASSLNTEAFF	TGTGCCAGTAGTCTCAACACTGAAGCTTTCTTT
TRBV5-6	.	TRBD1	TRBJ2-7	12	CASGGQGGEQYF	TGTGCCAGCGGTGGACAGGGCGGCGAGCAGTACTTC
TRBV2	.	TRBD1	TRBJ1-1	13	CASGTGMGAEAFF	TGTGCCAGCGGGACAGGGATGGGGGCTGAAGCTTTCTTT
TRBV10-3	.	.	TRBJ2-3	14	CAIRQRNITDTQYF	TGTGCCATCAGGCAGCGGAACATCACAGATACGCAGTATTTT
TRBV28	.	.	TRBJ1-3	15	CASSLSSLVGNTIYF	TGTGCCAGCAGCCTCTCCTCCCTTGTGGGTAACACCATATATTTT
TRBV27	.	.	TRBJ2-7	14	CASRPRTLTYEQYF	TGTGCCAGCAGGCCCCGGACACTAACGTACGAGCAGTACTTC
TRBV27	.	.	TRBJ2-1	12	CASSSRGGEQFF	TGTGCCAGCAGTTCCAGGGGGGGTGAGCAGTTCTTC
TRBV13	.	.	TRBJ1-3	15	CASSPTGDSGNTIYF	TGTGCCAGCAGCCCCACAGGAGACTCTGGAAACACCATATATTTT
TRBV13	.	TRBD2	TRBJ2-1	17	CASSSYAETSPNNEQFF	TGTGCCAGCAGCTCCTACGCAGAGACTAGCCCAAACAATGAGCAGTTCTTC
TRBV28	.	.	TRBJ2-7	14	CASVDSSALYEQYF	TGTGCCAGCGTTGATTCTAGCGCACTCTACGAGCAGTACTTC
TRBV11-2	.	TRBD1	TRBJ2-7	14	CASSLDTGAYEQYF	TGTGCCAGCAGCTTAGATACAGGGGCGTACGAGCAGTACTTC
TRBV27	.	.	TRBJ1-5	16	CASSSSTGRSNQPQHF	TGTGCCAGCAGCTCATCCACAGGTAGAAGCAATCAGCCCCAGCATTTT
TRBV2	.	TRBD1	TRBJ1-2	14	CASGSPGGNFGYTF	TGTGCCAGCGGGAGTCCAGGGGGCAATTTTGGCTACACCTTC
TRBV27	.	.	TRBJ1-2	15	CASSPNSMGGDGYTF	TGTGCCAGCAGTCCCAATTCGATGGGGGGAGATGGCTACACCTTC
TRBV18	.	.	TRBJ1-5	16	CASSPPAAGGNQPQHF	TGTGCCAGCTCACCACCGGCTGCGGGTGGCAATCAGCCCCAGCATTTT
TRBV27	.	TRBD2	TRBJ2-3	16	CASGTTLAGGTDTQYF	TGTGCCAGCGGTACAACTCTAGCGGGAGGCACAGATACGCAGTATTTT
TRBV9	.	TRBD1	TRBJ2-1	16	CASAPTGKVQVHEQFF	TGTGCCAGCGCGCCGACAGGGAAGGTCCAGGTCCATGAGCAGTTCTTC
TRBV7-9	once	TRBD2	TRBJ2-7	13	CASSGLGLYEQYF	TGTGCCAGCTCGGGACTAGGGCTATACGAGCAGTACTTC
TRBV13	.	TRBD2	TRBJ2-7	16	CASSSRVLAGGDEQYF	TGTGCCAGCAGCTCCCGCGTCCTAGCGGGAGGAGACGAGCAGTACTTC
TRBV27	once	.	TRBJ2-3	17	CASSPSPDSTHPDTQYF	TGTGCCAGCAGTCCATCCCCGGACAGTACGCACCCAGATACGCAGTATTTT
TRBV28	.	.	TRBJ2-5	14	CASGQGPFQETQYF	TGTGCCAGTGGACAAGGACCATTCCAAGAGACCCAGTACTTC
TRBV25-1	.	.	TRBJ2-5	16	CASSKTVEGVRETQYF	TGTGCCAGCAGTAAAACTGTCGAGGGGGTTCGGGAGACCCAGTACTTC
TRBV28	.	.	TRBJ1-4	16	CASSSVWEGRGEKLFF	TGTGCCAGCAGTTCGGTATGGGAGGGACGGGGTGAAAAACTGTTTTTT
TRBV19	.	.	TRBJ1-1	12	CASAGLRTEAFF	TGTGCCAGTGCGGGCCTTCGCACTGAAGCTTTCTTT
TRBV27	.	TRBD2	TRBJ2-1	15	CASSPTRGRRNEQFF	TGTGCCAGCAGTCCCACCCGCGGGAGACGCAATGAGCAGTTCTTC